This T cell receptor (beta chain) appears in the sequencing data of a study of radiation and T cells in renal cell carcinoma. Whole-study context: Nephrectomy followed 15 Gy stereotactic body radiation by 4 weeks. Findings and caveats of the study: From baseline, blood top tumor clonotypes peaked at 2 weeks post-radiation. Without pretreatment biopsies, baseline tumor clonotype presence was undetermined.

Profiling relied on immunoSEQ multiplex PCR, and the TCRdb table lists in-frame clones only, not all of them. The repertoire has some 76,000 clones, 82% of them found once; the top ten carry under 6.5%. With regard to this clone: Its target is unknown.

Stated time point: blood 2 weeks post-SBRT. Treatment given: 15 Gy SBRT to primary tumor, nephrectomy 4 weeks later. Clear cell pathology was present in this patient's renal cell carcinoma. Germline V gene lookup returns CDR1 MNHEY and CDR2 SMNVEV (reference sequence). The CDR3 is 18 amino acids. With 0 bases removed from V and 2 bases from J, the gap between germline ends came to 18 bases. The rearrangement links TRBV27 to TRBJ2-3; D not certain. The sample was blood, taken from a patient whose treatment included radiotherapy and nephrectomy. The receptor was derived from a man aged 55-75 years with renal cell carcinoma. CDR3 protein: CASSLSAPARRSTDTQYF. As DNA, the CDR3 is TGTGCCAGCAGTTTATCGGCCCCGGCTAGACGGTCCACAGATACGCAGTATTTT.